This TCR beta chain was observed in a study of CD4 T cells in relation to SARS-CoV-2 and coronaviruses. Points from the study as a whole: Culture-expanded clones reflect memory recall rather than primary priming during culture. Approximately 65% of donors had memory CD4+ clonotypes crossrecognizing SARS-CoV-2 and common cold coronavirus spike.

Sequencing was performed with immunoSEQ multiplex PCR; in TCRdb, only in-frame clones are kept and a portion is missing. Seen here are tens of thousands of clones, approximately 93% observed once, and the top ten hold 0.23%. Before the COVID-19 pandemic, during about 2011-2019, CD4+ T cells were taken from unexposed donors. Germline values: CDR1 SGHRS, CDR2 YFSETQ. The V segment lost 0 bases and the J segment 6 bases; nucleotides outside the gene matches: 6. This CDR3 is built from 15 residues. For this clone: Its matching antigen is unknown.

Sequences were obtained from naive CD4+ T cells from PBMCs. Described subset: naive CD4+ T cells isolated by negative enrichment. The V gene is TRBV5-1, the J gene TRBJ2-7, with 10 bases fitting TRBD1. The TCR comes from a human donor in good health. The DNA of the CDR3 is TGCGCCAGCAGCTTGGGGGACAGGGGCTACTCCGAGCAGTACTTC. It translates to CASSLGDRGYSEQYF.